What follows describes a single T cell receptor (beta chain). This clonotype was recorded a few times. Which antigen it targets is not known. Base qualities are not recorded, but no much larger clone differs from it by a single base. Library construction relied on 5' RACE. A second PCR of roughly 7 to 11 cycles was performed with a sample-barcoded 5' primer and a J-beta primer mix. Each TCR beta cDNA molecule received a unique molecular identifier from a template-switch 5' adaptor carrying 12 random nucleotides. Each sample yielded at least 3 million CDR3-containing paired-end reads. First-strand cDNA was synthesized from all RNA with the Mint cDNA synthesis kit, primed by a TRBC-specific oligonucleotide. Following uracil-DNA glycosylase treatment, a first 18-cycle PCR with universal primers M1SS and BC2_uni_R was performed on all cDNA. Regarding the original processing steps: Normalization of each sample was performed by random selection of 1 million high-quality reads, each carrying a distinct molecular identifier. Reads sharing molecular identifiers were discarded rather than binned into consensus sequences. MiTCR, set to a Q25 quality threshold and the strictest error-elimination algorithm, was used for CDR3 identification, clonotype clustering and error correction. A nonparametric unseen species model using Euler transformation provided a lower-bound estimate of total TCR beta diversity. TCRdb's own reprocessing of the public reads used fastp at Q25 and MiXCR and kept productive beta chains. Every CDR3 protein is listed once, alongside the most common genes and DNA of its rows. What appears here as the V and J calls and clone size reflects TCRdb's work, not the paper's. Present in this sample are 1.5 million to 2 million distinct CDR3 sequences, about two fifths of which were seen just once. Roughly 24% of the sample is taken by the ten largest.

Per the germline V gene, MDHEN is the CDR1 and SYDVKM is the CDR2. Clipping removes 7 bases from V and 7 bases from J, with 6 as the unmatched junction base count. The CDR3, cysteine through phenylalanine, is 14 amino acids long. The CDR3 DNA has 42 bases and is translated from base 1. Donors were roughly 40 systemically healthy Caucasian individuals from Russia aged roughly 6 to 90 years. Each donor gave around 9.5 milliliters of peripheral blood, collected into EDTA-treated Vacutainer tubes. Ficoll-Paque density-gradient centrifugation was used to isolate PBMCs, with at least 7 million obtained per sample. Total RNA, at least 5.5 micrograms per sample, was extracted from PBMCs with Trizol reagent. The percentages of naive CD45RAhigh/CD27high T cells were determined by flow cytometry on a PBMC aliquot from every donor. These data originate in a study of blood T cells in healthy people across ages (dated by TCRdb to between 2015 and 2016). Study-wide context: In model experiments, template switching captured roughly one uniquely barcoded TCR beta cDNA molecule for every two T cells. The donors were divided into four age groups: young (average approximately 17 years), middle-aged (about 39), aged (under 70) and long-lived (about 80). To avoid experimental bias, donors of different ages were distributed randomly across sequencing lanes. Using the same blood draw, the study looked at two additional independent replicas of 1 million unique cDNA reads for two donors, one aged 18 to 30 and the other aged 80 or older. Age-related changes in TCR beta repertoire diversity were measured in the study by deep sequencing normalized with unique cDNA molecular identifiers. What the work shows at the level of the full study, not this receptor alone: The percentage of naive T cells measured by flow cytometry correlated strongly with observed TCR beta diversity. As age increased, observed TCR beta diversity per million T cells dropped in a roughly linear way, and a significant reduction was already evident by age 40. Bulk unsorted PBMC profiling prevented conclusive comparison of naive and antigen-experienced compartments. The CMV infection status of donors was not known, potentially confounding age-related changes in expanded clonotypes. Estimates of total diversity from one million sequenced T cells were regarded as lower bounds and underestimates. Compared with the aged group, more naive CD4+ T cells, fewer expanded clones and increased TCR diversity were shown by the long-lived group, suggesting age selection.

The TCR sequence derives from a human donor in good health. Sequenced: blood. The rearrangement joined TRBV28 to TRBJ2-4; TRBD1 aligns with 11 central bases. The nucleotide sequence reads as follows: TGTGCCAGCAAAGAGGACAGGGGGCGGAACATTCAGTACTTC. This codes for CASKEDRGRNIQYF.